This TCR beta chain was found in a study of T cell repertoires in cytomegalovirus infection. Whole-study context: It was the public TCR beta signatures that indicated both CMV infection and matching HLA type. Findings and limits, study-wide: Adding up the frequency of public TCR beta families identified people who carried CMV plus the relevant HLA. The ex vivo response was dominated by HLA-C-restricted CMV-specific TCR beta clonotypes.

One entry per CDR3 protein, called by TCRdb with MiXCR from the reads. This table has about 130,000 distinct CDR3 sequences, 8.8% appearing once. Trimming stripped 1 base from V and 2 bases from J, with 10 bases between. Germline CDR1 SGHRS, CDR2 YFSETQ. The CDR3 has 14 residues. The table lists this clonotype with a few counts. Its antigen remains unknown. This TCR was sampled from a human donor in good health (CMV status not recorded). Some clones in this sample may be carry-over from other donors' samples. The sequenced sample was PBMCs. V and J are TRBV5-1 and TRBJ2-7; possibly TRBD2 for D (5 bases). The CDR3 region is CASSLYPGTYEQYF. The CDR3 DNA is TGCGCCAGCAGCTTGTATCCGGGGACCTACGAGCAGTACTTC.